The 23 T cell receptor beta chains listed next were all sequenced from one sample in a study of CXCR3-negative and CXCR3-positive naive CD8 T cells. The authors prepared UMI-labeled TRB cDNA libraries by 5' RACE. Reprocessing the 5' RACE reads, TCRdb reports a single entry for every CDR3 protein and omits DNA. Here the sample table reports 46,000 or so distinct CDR3 sequences. Sequenced input: naive CXCR3- CD8+ T cells from blood. As to subset: CD45RO-CCR7+CD27+CD95- naive CD8+ T cells lacking CXCR3 (TNR3-). The receptors stem from a human donor in good health. Some clones in this sample may be carry-over from other donors' samples.

The gene calls are TRBV6-5 and TRBJ2-1. The CDR3 has 15 amino acids. In germline, CDR1 is MNHEY, CDR2 SVGAGI. CDR3 sequence reads: CASSYAGSSYNEQFF.

The CDR3 spells CSAIQDSGYSPLHF. V gene TRBV20-1 combines with J gene TRBJ1-6. The CDR3 contains 14 residues. CDR1 DFQATT and CDR2 SNEGSKA come from the germline V gene (reference sequence).

The rearrangement joins TRBV5-1 to TRBJ2-7. The CDR3 is made up of 13 amino acids. Germline lookup yields CDR1 SGHRS and CDR2 YFSETQ. This CDR3 reads CASSFGQTYEQYF.

This clonotype ranks as medium-sized (0.01 to 0.1%) in terms of frequency. V is TRBV18 and J is TRBJ2-3. This CDR3 has 13 residues. CDR1 and CDR2 (germline): KGHSH, LQKENI. CDR3 sequence reads: CASSPHGTDTQYF.

This chain connects TRBV12-3 or TRBV12-4 to TRBJ2-1; lacking DNA, the TRBD1 call made by TCRdb goes unchecked. The CDR3 loop spans 14 amino acids. The CDR3 loop reads CASSSTGQRNEQFF.

The V and J genes are TRBV15 and TRBJ2-7; the D call from TCRdb, TRBD1, cannot be confirmed without DNA. The CDR3 loop spans 14 amino acids. CDR1 and CDR2 from the germline V gene are LNHNV and YYDKDF (reference sequence). CDR3 loop: CATSRGQGPHEQYF.

This chain joins TRBV12-3 or TRBV12-4 and TRBJ1-5; the TRBD1 assignment by TCRdb is unverifiable without DNA. The CDR3 has 13 residues. This CDR3 reads CASSFMGAEPQHF.

The rearrangement joins TRBV20-1 to TRBJ2-1; TCRdb picks TRBD2, but there is no DNA to check that call. The germline V gene encodes CDR1 DFQATT and CDR2 SNEGSKA (reference sequence). The CDR3 is 14 amino acids. CDR3 in amino acids: CSATPRVSYNEQFF.

The chain couples TRBV10-3 to TRBJ1-1. The CDR3 is 14 residues long. The germline V gene has CDR1 ENHRY and CDR2 SYGVKD. The CDR3: CAISPRGEYTEAFF.

The rearrangement uses TRBV29-1 and TRBJ2-2. This CDR3 comprises 14 residues. Germline V gene data show CDR1 as SQVTM and CDR2 as ANQGSEA. The CDR3 is CSGGPRGNTGELFF.

The chain combines TRBV12-3 or TRBV12-4 with TRBJ2-3; TCRdb's D call of TRBD1 is untestable without DNA. The CDR3 totals 15 residues. CDR3 sequence: CASSFGTLSTDTQYF.

Measured by frequency, this clonotype is medium-sized. The chain's CDR3 is CASSPGSPYEQYF. This chain joins TRBV12-3 or TRBV12-4 and TRBJ2-7; TCRdb gives TRBD1 as the D gene, but with no DNA this cannot be confirmed. The CDR3 consists of 13 residues.

The V call is TRBV12-3 or TRBV12-4, the J call TRBJ2-1; TCRdb designates TRBD1, a call that cannot be tested without DNA. The CDR3 runs to 11 residues. The CDR3 spells CASSAGGSPFF.

This clonotype shows up as medium-sized by frequency. This chain links TRBV12-3 or TRBV12-4 with TRBJ2-4; TCRdb designates TRBD2, a call that cannot be tested without DNA. The CDR3 loop spans 15 amino acids. CDR3 region: CASSLGLQTKNIQYF.

The chain is built from TRBV2 and TRBJ1-5. This CDR3 region has 16 residues. In germline, CDR1 is SNHLY, CDR2 FYNNEI. The CDR3 here is CASSPTRGGLNQPQHF.

V gene TRBV7-3 combines with J gene TRBJ2-3. Germline lookup yields CDR1 SGHTA and CDR2 FQGTGA. The CDR3 covers 12 residues. The CDR3: CASSLNADTQYF.

J is TRBJ2-3 and V is TRBV12-3 or TRBV12-4; TCRdb calls TRBD2, which cannot be checked without DNA. CDR3 size: 19 residues. The CDR3: CASSLVPGTSGEDTDTQYF.

This chain links TRBV13 with TRBJ2-5. Germline loops: CDR1 PRHDT, CDR2 FYEKMQ (reference sequence). The CDR3 runs to 13 residues. CDR3 region: CASSFANIETQYF.

The CDR3 loop reads CSVETNGETQYF. V is TRBV29-1 and J is TRBJ2-5. The CDR3 has 12 residues. Looked up from germline, CDR1 is SQVTM and CDR2 is ANQGSEA.

The CDR3 loop reads CASSLEEGFEETQYF. V is TRBV11-2 and J is TRBJ2-5; the D gene TCRdb calls, TRBD2, cannot be checked with no DNA. Germline-derived CDR1 and CDR2 are SGHAT and FQNNGV. The CDR3 extends over 15 amino acids.

The chain has TRBV4-3 and TRBJ2-6; TCRdb names TRBD1, which stays unverified in the absence of DNA. Germline loops: CDR1 LGHNA, CDR2 YSLEER. The CDR3 has 17 amino acids. The chain's CDR3 is CASSQETGGSGANVLTF.

This sequence joins TRBV5-1 and TRBJ2-1; TCRdb returns TRBD2, unconfirmable since there is no DNA. Germline V gene lookup returns CDR1 SGHRS and CDR2 YFSETQ. This CDR3 spans 15 amino acids. This chain's CDR3 is CASSWTSGAYNEQFF.

The chain is built from TRBV7-2 and TRBJ2-3; TCRdb selects TRBD2, and the lack of DNA leaves this call unchecked. The CDR3 has 15 amino acids. CDR1 and CDR2 from the germline V gene are SGHTA and FQGNSA. The CDR3 loop reads CASTQTSVPGDTQYF.